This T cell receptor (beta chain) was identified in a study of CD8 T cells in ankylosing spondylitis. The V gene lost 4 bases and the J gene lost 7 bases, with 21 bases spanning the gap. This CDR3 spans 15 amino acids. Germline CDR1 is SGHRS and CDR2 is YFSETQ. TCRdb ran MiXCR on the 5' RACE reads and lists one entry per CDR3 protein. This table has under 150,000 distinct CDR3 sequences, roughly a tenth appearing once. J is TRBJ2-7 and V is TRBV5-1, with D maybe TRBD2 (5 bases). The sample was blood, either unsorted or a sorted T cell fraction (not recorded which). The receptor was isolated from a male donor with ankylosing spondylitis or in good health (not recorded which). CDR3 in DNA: TGCGCCAGCAGCATTCGTCGGACGGGCCCGGGGGAGCAGTACTTC. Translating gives CASSIRRTGPGEQYF.